Following are 27 T cell receptor beta chains from one sample sequenced in a study of CD4 T cells in relation to SARS-CoV-2 and coronaviruses. Using immunoSEQ multiplex PCR, the repertoire was profiled, and TCRdb retains in-frame clones only, with some absent. The table records 11,000 or so clones, around 73% of them present only once. The unexposed donors gave CD4+ T cells in about 2011-2019, prior to COVID-19. CD4+ T cells were isolated from the cells after less than 13 days of culture. These TCRs' antigens remain unknown. The material sequenced was CD4+ T cells from PBMCs, cultured in vitro. The origin of the receptors is a human donor in good health.

A few counts support this clone. V usage is TRBV4-2 and J usage is TRBJ1-4; D remains unclear. V was clipped by 0 bases and J by 3 bases, with 8 bases between them. The germline V gene has CDR1 LGHNA and CDR2 YNFKEQ. This CDR3 has 15 residues. The CDR3 spells CASSQDRSANEKLFF. CDR3 DNA: TGTGCCAGCAGCCAAGATCGTTCGGCTAATGAAAAACTGTTTTTT.

This chain's CDR3 is CAWGTGVVRGDTEAFF. The CDR3 nucleotides read TGTGCCTGGGGGACAGGGGTGGTTAGAGGTGACACTGAAGCTTTCTTT. The V gene is TRBV30, the J gene TRBJ1-1; 10 bases map to TRBD1. V lost 5 bases to trimming and J lost 3 bases; unmatched junction nucleotides: 12. CDR1 and CDR2 (germline): GTSNPN, SVGIG (reference sequence). The CDR3 is made up of 16 amino acids.

The gene calls are TRBV7-9 and TRBJ2-2; D is undetermined. V lost 6 bases to trimming and J lost 1 base, with 12 bases between them. Germline V CDR1 and CDR2: SEHNR, FQNEAQ (reference sequence). This CDR3 is 15 amino acids long. The CDR3 here is CASRDWTENTGELFF. In DNA, the CDR3 is TGTGCCAGCAGAGACTGGACGGAGAACACCGGGGAGCTGTTTTTT.

The gene calls are TRBV7-2 and TRBJ2-1; D ambiguous. The CDR3 length is 12 residues. Per germline, CDR1 SGHTA and CDR2 FQGNSA. V dropped 0 bases and J dropped 12 bases, with 9 bases sitting between them. CDR3 sequence (DNA): TGTGCCAGCAGCTTAGCGCGCCGACGGCAGTTCTTC. Amino acid sequence: CASSLARRRQFF. Full variable domain (rest looked up from reference TRBV7-2 and TRBJ2-1): GAGVSQSPSNKVTEKGKDVELRCDPISGHTALYWYRQSLGQGLEFLIYFQGNSAPDKSGLPSDRFSAERTGGSVSTLTIQRTQQEDSAVYLCASSLARRRQFFGPGTRLTVL.

This chain connects TRBV25-1 to TRBJ1-5; D might be TRBD1 (5 bases). The germline V gene encodes CDR1 MGHDK and CDR2 SYGVNS. V lost 3 bases, J lost 5 bases, and 11 bases lay in between. The CDR3 runs 14 residues. The CDR3 DNA sequence: TGTGCCAGCAGTGAGTCTAGGGGCGATCAGCCCCAGCATTTT. The encoded protein is CASSESRGDQPQHF.

The chain combines TRBV2 with TRBJ1-1; the D is unclear. V lost 7 bases and J lost 0, with 9 bases in between. Germline CDR1 reads SNHLY; CDR2 reads FYNNEI. This CDR3 is 13 amino acids long. The CDR3 DNA follows: TGTGCCAGCATGAGACGGCTGAACACTGAAGCTTTCTTT. Translation: CASMRRLNTEAFF.

Here the CDR3 reads CASSLDLRTSGGSNEQFF. As DNA, the CDR3 is TGTGCCAGCAGCTTGGACCTTCGGACTAGCGGGGGGTCGAATGAGCAGTTCTTC. V is TRBV5-6 and J is TRBJ2-1; 14 bases agree with TRBD2. After removal of 0 bases from V and 7 bases from J, the junction contained 9 bases not matched to a gene. The CDR3 loop spans 18 amino acids. CDR1 SGHDT and CDR2 YYEEEE come from the germline V gene.

The chain recombines TRBV19 with TRBJ1-1; D is unclear. Germline loops: CDR1 LNHDA, CDR2 SQIVND (reference sequence). The CDR3 loop spans 15 amino acids. Trimming shortened V by 5 bases and J by 1 base, and 14 bases separated the two germline ends. CDR3 protein: CASSERWGTNTEAFF. CDR3 sequence (DNA): TGTGCCAGTAGTGAGCGCTGGGGAACGAACACTGAAGCTTTCTTT.

In DNA, the CDR3 is TGCAGTGCCGAGGACCTTCCCGTTCATTTT. The encoded protein is CSAEDLPVHF. The chain employs TRBV20-1 and TRBJ1-5; no reliable D call. Germline V gene lookup returns CDR1 DFQATT and CDR2 SNEGSKA (reference sequence). The CDR3 has 10 amino acids. Trimming pared 6 bases from V and 16 bases from J, leaving 16 bases between.

The rearrangement joins TRBV2 to TRBJ2-2, with 9 bases lining up with TRBD1. V trimming: 7 bases; J trimming: 4 bases; junction bases outside the gene matches: 1. The CDR3 length is 13 residues. Germline V gene lookup returns CDR1 SNHLY and CDR2 FYNNEI. The CDR3 is CASNRGPTGELFF. The CDR3 DNA follows: TGTGCCAGCAACAGGGGGCCCACCGGGGAGCTGTTTTTT.

This clone has only a few counts. The chain joins TRBV18 to TRBJ1-2, with 7 positions matching TRBD1. The CDR3 contains 14 residues. V lost 6 bases to trimming and J lost 6 bases; unmatched junction nucleotides: 10. CDR1 is KGHSH, CDR2 LQKENI, per germline. The CDR3: CASSDRAGTHGYTF. CDR3 bases: TGTGCCAGCTCCGACAGGGCGGGGACGCATGGCTACACCTTC.

This chain uses TRBV4-3 with TRBJ2-1; TRBD2 matches at 9 bases. V trimming: 4 bases; J trimming: 8 bases; junction bases outside the gene matches: 6. This CDR3 comprises 14 residues. Germline CDR1 reads LGHNA; CDR2 reads YSLEER. The chain's CDR3 is CASSPVAGAYEQFF. The CDR3 nucleotides are TGCGCCAGCAGCCCGGTAGCGGGAGCCTATGAGCAGTTCTTC.

The chain links TRBV6-6 to TRBJ1-4; 11 bases are shared with TRBD1. Trimming removed 6 bases from V and 7 bases from J; junction bases left unmatched: 10. CDR1 and CDR2 (germline): MNHNY, SVGAGI (reference sequence). The CDR3 is 16 residues long. The CDR3 coding sequence is TGTGCCAGCAGCCCAATGCCGGGACAGGGGGTTGAAAAACTGTTTTTT. Translating it yields CASSPMPGQGVEKLFF.

V gene TRBV5-1 combines with J gene TRBJ2-3; TRBD2 agrees at 10 bases. V lost 4 bases and J lost 3; bases outside the gene matches: 11. This CDR3 comprises 17 residues. CDR1 SGHRS and CDR2 YFSETQ come from the germline V gene. CDR3 DNA sequence: TGCGCCAGCAGCACGACGGGGAGCGGGGGGGCGACAGATACGCAGTATTTT. Its translation: CASSTTGSGGATDTQYF.

The V call is TRBV7-2, the J call TRBJ2-7; tentatively, D is TRBD1 (5 bases). Per germline, CDR1 SGHTA and CDR2 FQGNSA. The CDR3 extends over 13 amino acids. Trimming took off 4 bases at V and 2 bases at J, with 9 bases between the two ends. CDR3 protein: CASSYRITYEQYF. The CDR3 region has the DNA TGTGCCAGCAGCTACAGGATTACCTACGAGCAGTACTTC. The full variable domain, in which reference TRBV7-2 and TRBJ2-7 provide the parts outside the CDR3, is GAGVSQSPSNKVTEKGKDVELRCDPISGHTALYWYRQSLGQGLEFLIYFQGNSAPDKSGLPSDRFSAERTGGSVSTLTIQRTQQEDSAVYLCASSYRITYEQYFGPGTRLTVT.

The CDR3: CASSDLAGGRETQYF. The CDR3 DNA reads as TGTGCCAGCAGTGACCTAGCGGGAGGGCGAGAGACCCAGTACTTC. The chain combines TRBV6-1 with TRBJ2-5; 12 nucleotides line up with TRBD2. The CDR3 runs 15 residues. Per germline, CDR1 MNHNS and CDR2 SASEGT. V lost 3 bases to trimming and J lost 4 bases; unmatched junction nucleotides: 3.

The rearrangement links TRBV9 to TRBJ2-6; no firm D call. V was shortened by 4 bases and J by 0 bases, with 11 bases between the two germline ends. CDR1 and CDR2 (germline): SGDLS, YYNGEE. CDR3 length: 16 residues. In nucleotides, the CDR3 is TGTGCCAGCAGCTTACGTCTCAGCTCTGGGGCCAACGTCCTGACTTTC. Translating gives CASSLRLSSGANVLTF.

This chain links TRBV28 with TRBJ1-1; D unclear. Between the trimmed V and J ends, which lost 5 bases and 11 bases, there was a span of 15 bases. CDR1 is MDHEN, CDR2 SYDVKM, per germline. This CDR3 is 12 amino acids long. This CDR3 reads CASSTERLFAFF. CDR3 bases: TGTGCCAGCAGTACCGAACGTTTGTTTGCTTTCTTT.

This clone appeared a single time. The V call is TRBV6-5, the J call TRBJ2-3; 8 nucleotides agree with TRBD1. Losses at the gene ends were 4 bases for V and 1 base for J; bases not matched to a gene: 7. Looked up from germline, CDR1 is MNHEY and CDR2 is SVGAGI. This CDR3 has 16 residues. CDR3 nucleotide sequence: TGTGCCAGCAGTTTACTCGGGGGACAGGGCACAGATACGCAGTATTTT. This gives the protein CASSLLGGQGTDTQYF.

Only a few counts were recorded for this clone. This chain uses TRBV7-9 with TRBJ1-1; D gene unclear. CDR3 size: 14 residues. Between the trimmed V and J ends, which lost 2 bases and 10 bases, there was a span of 17 bases. Germline CDR1 is SEHNR and CDR2 is FQNEAQ (reference sequence). The CDR3 sequence: CASSLFSLDPRAFF. CDR3 sequence (DNA): TGTGCCAGCAGCTTATTCAGCCTCGACCCACGAGCTTTCTTT. Full variable domain (outside the CDR3, taken from reference TRBV7-9 and TRBJ1-1): DTGVSQNPRHKITKRGQNVTFRCDPISEHNRLYWYRQTLGQGPEFLTYFQNEAQLEKSRLLSDRFSAERPKGSFSTLEIQRTEQGDSAMYLCASSLFSLDPRAFFGQGTRLTVV.

The chain is built from TRBV6-5 and TRBJ1-2; no clear D. Germline V CDR1 and CDR2: MNHEY, SVGAGI. This CDR3 has 13 amino acids. V lost 5 bases, J lost 4 bases, and 11 bases lay in between. DNA of the CDR3: TGTGCCAGCAGTCTAGGACGGCCCTATGGCTACACCTTC. It is translated as CASSLGRPYGYTF.

This chain joins TRBV12-3 or TRBV12-4 and TRBJ1-2; no reliable D call. Trimming removed 8 bases from V and 6 bases from J, with 16 bases in between. The CDR3 extends over 13 amino acids. The CDR3 loop reads CASDRALGNGYTF. CDR3 bases: TGTGCCAGCGATCGGGCTTTAGGAAATGGCTACACCTTC.

The chain couples TRBV6-5 to TRBJ1-5, with D possibly being TRBD1 (5 bases). The CDR3 has 14 residues. The V gene's germline CDR1 is MNHEY and CDR2 SVGAGI. V was pared by 0 bases and J by 4 bases, with 7 bases between. The CDR3 here is CASSYSRGNQPQHF. Written as DNA, the CDR3 is TGTGCCAGCAGTTACTCGCGGGGGAATCAGCCCCAGCATTTT.

V and J are TRBV9 and TRBJ2-4; 9 bases line up with TRBD2. The CDR3 consists of 17 residues. Germline V gene lookup returns CDR1 SGDLS and CDR2 YYNGEE. V lost 6 bases and J lost 0; bases outside the gene matches: 10. The CDR3 sequence: CASTRGPSGVAKNIQYF. The CDR3 DNA reads as TGTGCCAGCACCAGGGGTCCTAGCGGGGTAGCCAAAAACATTCAGTACTTC.

The chain employs TRBV7-2 and TRBJ1-1; 8 bases are a match to TRBD1. The CDR3 is 14 amino acids. V lost 4 bases and J lost 5; bases outside the gene matches: 6. The germline V gene has CDR1 SGHTA and CDR2 FQGNSA. CDR3 in amino acids: CASSSGQGSTEAFF. The CDR3 region has the DNA TGTGCCAGCAGCTCCGGACAGGGAAGTACTGAAGCTTTCTTT.

The rearrangement links TRBV18 to TRBJ2-3; D not resolved. Trimming pared 3 bases from V and 5 bases from J, leaving 12 bases between. The germline CDR1 and CDR2 sequences are KGHSH and LQKENI. CDR3 length: 14 amino acids. The CDR3 DNA follows: TGTGCCAGCTCACCCGGGTCCCCCGGAGATACGCAGTATTTT. Translating it yields CASSPGSPGDTQYF.

This chain joins TRBV7-2 and TRBJ2-5; 8 bases line up with TRBD2. Germline trimming cut 4 bases from V and 5 bases from J; bases unmatched to any gene: 9. The CDR3 totals 15 residues. Germline V gene data show CDR1 as SGHTA and CDR2 as FQGNSA. The CDR3 protein is CASSSPYGGEETQYF. DNA for the CDR3: TGTGCCAGCAGCTCCCCCTACGGGGGGGAGGAGACCCAGTACTTC.